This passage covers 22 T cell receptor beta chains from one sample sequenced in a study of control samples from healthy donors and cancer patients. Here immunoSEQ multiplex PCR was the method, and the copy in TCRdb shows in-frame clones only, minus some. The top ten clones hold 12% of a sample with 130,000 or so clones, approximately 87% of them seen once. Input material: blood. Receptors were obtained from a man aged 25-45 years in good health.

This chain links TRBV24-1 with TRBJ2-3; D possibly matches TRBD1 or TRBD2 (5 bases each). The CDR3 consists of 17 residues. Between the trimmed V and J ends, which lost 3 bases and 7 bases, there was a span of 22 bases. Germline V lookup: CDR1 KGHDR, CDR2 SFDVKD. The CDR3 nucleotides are TGTGCCACCAGTGATGCAACCGGGACGAATGATGGATATACGCAGTATTTT. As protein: CATSDATGTNDGYTQYF.

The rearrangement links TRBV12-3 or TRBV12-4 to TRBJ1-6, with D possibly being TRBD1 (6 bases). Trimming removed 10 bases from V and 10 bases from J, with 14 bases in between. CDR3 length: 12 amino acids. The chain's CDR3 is CATTKGGSPLHF. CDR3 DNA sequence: TGTGCCACCACCAAGGGGGGCTCACCCCTCCACTTT.

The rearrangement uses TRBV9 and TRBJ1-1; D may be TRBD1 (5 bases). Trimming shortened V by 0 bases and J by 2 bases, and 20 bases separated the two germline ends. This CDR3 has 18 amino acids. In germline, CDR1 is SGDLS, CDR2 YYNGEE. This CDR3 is CASSVGVMRGLDNTEAFF. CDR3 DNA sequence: TGTGCCAGCAGCGTAGGGGTTATGAGGGGCTTGGACAACACTGAAGCTTTCTTT.

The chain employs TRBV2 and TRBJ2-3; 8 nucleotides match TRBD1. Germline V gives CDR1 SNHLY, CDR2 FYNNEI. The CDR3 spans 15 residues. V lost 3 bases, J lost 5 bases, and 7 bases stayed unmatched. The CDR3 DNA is TGTGCCAGCAGTGACCAGGGGGCGCATGTAGATACGCAGTATTTT. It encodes CASSDQGAHVDTQYF.

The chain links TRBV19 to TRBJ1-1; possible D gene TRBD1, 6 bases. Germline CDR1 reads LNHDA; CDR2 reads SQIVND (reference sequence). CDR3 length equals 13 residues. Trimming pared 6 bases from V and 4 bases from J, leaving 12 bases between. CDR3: CASRTTGSTEAFF. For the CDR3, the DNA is TGTGCCAGTAGGACCACAGGGAGCACTGAAGCTTTCTTT.

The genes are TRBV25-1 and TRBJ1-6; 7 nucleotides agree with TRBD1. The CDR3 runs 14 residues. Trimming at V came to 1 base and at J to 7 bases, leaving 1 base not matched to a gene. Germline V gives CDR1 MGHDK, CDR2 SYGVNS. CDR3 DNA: TGTGCCAGCAGTGAATGGGACAGAAATTCACCCCTCCACTTT. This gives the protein CASSEWDRNSPLHF. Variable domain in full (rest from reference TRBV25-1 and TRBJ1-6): EADIYQTPRYLVIGTGKKITLECSQTMGHDKMYWYQQDPGMELHLIHYSYGVNSTEKGDLSSESTVSRIRTEHFPLTLESARPSHTSQYLCASSEWDRNSPLHFGNGTRLTVT.

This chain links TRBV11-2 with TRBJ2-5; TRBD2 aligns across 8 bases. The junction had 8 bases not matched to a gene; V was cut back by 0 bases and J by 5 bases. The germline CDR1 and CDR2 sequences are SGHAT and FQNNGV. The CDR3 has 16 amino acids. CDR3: CASSLDIGGGTETQYF. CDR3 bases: TGTGCCAGCAGCTTAGATATCGGCGGGGGGACTGAGACCCAGTACTTC.

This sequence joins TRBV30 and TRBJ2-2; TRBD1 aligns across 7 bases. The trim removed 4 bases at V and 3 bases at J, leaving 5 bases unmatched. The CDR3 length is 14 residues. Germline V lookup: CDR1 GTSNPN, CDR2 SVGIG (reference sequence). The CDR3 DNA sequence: TGTGCCTGGATGACAGGGCGTTACACCGGGGAGCTGTTTTTT. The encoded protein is CAWMTGRYTGELFF. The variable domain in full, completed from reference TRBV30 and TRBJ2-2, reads SQTIHQWPATLVQPVGSPLSLECTVEGTSNPNLYWYRQAAGRGLQLLFYSVGIGQISSEVPQNLSASRPQDRQFILSSKKLLLSDSGFYLCAWMTGRYTGELFFGEGSRLTVL.

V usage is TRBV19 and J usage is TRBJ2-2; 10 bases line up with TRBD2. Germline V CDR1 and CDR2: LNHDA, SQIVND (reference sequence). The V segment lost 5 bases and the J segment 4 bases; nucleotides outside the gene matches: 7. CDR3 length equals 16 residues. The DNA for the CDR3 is TGTGCCAGTAGTTCTACTAGCGGGGTCAGCACCGGGGAGCTGTTTTTT. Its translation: CASSSTSGVSTGELFF.

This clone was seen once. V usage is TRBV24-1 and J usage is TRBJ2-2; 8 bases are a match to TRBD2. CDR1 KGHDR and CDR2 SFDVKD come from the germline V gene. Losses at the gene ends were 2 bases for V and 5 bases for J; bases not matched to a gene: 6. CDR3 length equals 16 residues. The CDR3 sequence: CATSDSRGGTTGELFF. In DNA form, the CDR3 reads TGTGCCACCAGTGATTCCCGGGGGGGTACAACCGGGGAGCTGTTTTTT.

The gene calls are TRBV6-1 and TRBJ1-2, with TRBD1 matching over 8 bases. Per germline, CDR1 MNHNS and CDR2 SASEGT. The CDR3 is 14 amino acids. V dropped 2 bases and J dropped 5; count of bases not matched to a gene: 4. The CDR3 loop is CASSEFRQGYGYTF. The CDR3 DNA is TGTGCCAGCAGTGAATTCCGACAGGGGTATGGCTACACCTTC.

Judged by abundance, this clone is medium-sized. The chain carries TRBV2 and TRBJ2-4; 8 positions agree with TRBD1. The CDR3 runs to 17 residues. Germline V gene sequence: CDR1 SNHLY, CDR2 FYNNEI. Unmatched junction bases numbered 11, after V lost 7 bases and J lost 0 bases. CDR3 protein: CASKDREGGEAKNIQYF. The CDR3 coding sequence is TGTGCCAGCAAGGACAGGGAAGGGGGAGAAGCCAAAAACATTCAGTACTTC.

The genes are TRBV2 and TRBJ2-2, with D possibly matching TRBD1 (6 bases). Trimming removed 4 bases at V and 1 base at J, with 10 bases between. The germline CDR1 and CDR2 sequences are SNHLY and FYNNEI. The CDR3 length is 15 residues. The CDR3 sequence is CASSVRGGNTGELFF. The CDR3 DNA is TGTGCCAGCAGTGTTCGAGGGGGGAACACCGGGGAGCTGTTTTTT.

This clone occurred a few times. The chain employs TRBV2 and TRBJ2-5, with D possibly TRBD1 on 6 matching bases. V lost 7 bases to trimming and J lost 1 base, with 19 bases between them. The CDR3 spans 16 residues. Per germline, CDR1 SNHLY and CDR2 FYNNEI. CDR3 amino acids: CASTPRTTGLQETQYF. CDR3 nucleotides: TGTGCCAGCACCCCGCGTACGACAGGACTCCAAGAGACCCAGTACTTC.

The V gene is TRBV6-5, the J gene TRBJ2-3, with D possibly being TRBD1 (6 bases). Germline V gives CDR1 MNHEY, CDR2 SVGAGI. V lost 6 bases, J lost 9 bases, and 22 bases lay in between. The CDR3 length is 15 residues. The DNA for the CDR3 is TGTGCCAGCAGCCCGGACAGCCTTATTTCGAACACGCAGTATTTT. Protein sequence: CASSPDSLISNTQYF.

The CDR3 spells CATSDPTGDGYTF. The DNA for the CDR3 is TGTGCCACCAGTGACCCTACAGGGGATGGCTACACCTTC. This rearrangement joins TRBV24-1 to TRBJ1-2; 7 bases match TRBD1. The CDR3 has 13 amino acids. Germline CDR1 and CDR2: KGHDR and SFDVKD. The junction had 4 bases not matched to a gene; V was cut back by 4 bases and J by 6 bases.

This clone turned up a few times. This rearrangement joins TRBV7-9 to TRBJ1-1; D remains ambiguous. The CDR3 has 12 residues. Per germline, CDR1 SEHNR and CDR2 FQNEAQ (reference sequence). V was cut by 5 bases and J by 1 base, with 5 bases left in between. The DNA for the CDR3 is TGTGCCAGCAGCCACCGGAACACTGAAGCTTTCTTT. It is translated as CASSHRNTEAFF.

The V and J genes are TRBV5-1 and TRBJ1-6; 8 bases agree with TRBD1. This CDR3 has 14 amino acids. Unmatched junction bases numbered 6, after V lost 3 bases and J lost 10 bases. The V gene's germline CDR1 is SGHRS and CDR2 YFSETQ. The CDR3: CASSSNRGESPLHF. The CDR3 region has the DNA TGCGCCAGCAGCTCGAACAGGGGGGAATCACCCCTCCACTTT.

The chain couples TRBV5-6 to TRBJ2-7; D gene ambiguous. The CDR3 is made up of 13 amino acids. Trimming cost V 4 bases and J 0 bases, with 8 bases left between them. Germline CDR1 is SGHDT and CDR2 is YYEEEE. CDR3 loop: CASSLPFSYEQYF. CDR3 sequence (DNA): TGTGCCAGCAGCCTACCCTTCTCCTACGAGCAGTACTTC.

DNA of the CDR3: TGTGCCAGCAGAGGACAGGGTCCCACTGAAGCTTTCTTT. It codes for CASRGQGPTEAFF. This chain joins TRBV3-1 (or the pseudogene TRBV3-2) and TRBJ1-1; 8 nucleotides agree with TRBD1. V lost 6 bases, J lost 4 bases, and 4 bases stayed unmatched. The germline gives CDR1 LGHDT, CDR2 YNNKEL (reference sequence). This CDR3 is 13 amino acids long.

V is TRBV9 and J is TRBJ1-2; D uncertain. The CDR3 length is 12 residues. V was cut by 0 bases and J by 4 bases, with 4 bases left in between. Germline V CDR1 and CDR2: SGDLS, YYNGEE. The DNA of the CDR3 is TGTGCCAGCAGCGTAGATCCCTATGGCTACACCTTC. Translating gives CASSVDPYGYTF.

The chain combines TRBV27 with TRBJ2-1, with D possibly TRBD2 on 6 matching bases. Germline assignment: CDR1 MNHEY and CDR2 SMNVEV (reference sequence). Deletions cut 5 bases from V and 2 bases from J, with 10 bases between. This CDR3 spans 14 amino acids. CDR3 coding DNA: TGTGCCAGCAGTCCCGGGACTCCCTACAATGAGCAGTTCTTC. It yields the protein CASSPGTPYNEQFF.